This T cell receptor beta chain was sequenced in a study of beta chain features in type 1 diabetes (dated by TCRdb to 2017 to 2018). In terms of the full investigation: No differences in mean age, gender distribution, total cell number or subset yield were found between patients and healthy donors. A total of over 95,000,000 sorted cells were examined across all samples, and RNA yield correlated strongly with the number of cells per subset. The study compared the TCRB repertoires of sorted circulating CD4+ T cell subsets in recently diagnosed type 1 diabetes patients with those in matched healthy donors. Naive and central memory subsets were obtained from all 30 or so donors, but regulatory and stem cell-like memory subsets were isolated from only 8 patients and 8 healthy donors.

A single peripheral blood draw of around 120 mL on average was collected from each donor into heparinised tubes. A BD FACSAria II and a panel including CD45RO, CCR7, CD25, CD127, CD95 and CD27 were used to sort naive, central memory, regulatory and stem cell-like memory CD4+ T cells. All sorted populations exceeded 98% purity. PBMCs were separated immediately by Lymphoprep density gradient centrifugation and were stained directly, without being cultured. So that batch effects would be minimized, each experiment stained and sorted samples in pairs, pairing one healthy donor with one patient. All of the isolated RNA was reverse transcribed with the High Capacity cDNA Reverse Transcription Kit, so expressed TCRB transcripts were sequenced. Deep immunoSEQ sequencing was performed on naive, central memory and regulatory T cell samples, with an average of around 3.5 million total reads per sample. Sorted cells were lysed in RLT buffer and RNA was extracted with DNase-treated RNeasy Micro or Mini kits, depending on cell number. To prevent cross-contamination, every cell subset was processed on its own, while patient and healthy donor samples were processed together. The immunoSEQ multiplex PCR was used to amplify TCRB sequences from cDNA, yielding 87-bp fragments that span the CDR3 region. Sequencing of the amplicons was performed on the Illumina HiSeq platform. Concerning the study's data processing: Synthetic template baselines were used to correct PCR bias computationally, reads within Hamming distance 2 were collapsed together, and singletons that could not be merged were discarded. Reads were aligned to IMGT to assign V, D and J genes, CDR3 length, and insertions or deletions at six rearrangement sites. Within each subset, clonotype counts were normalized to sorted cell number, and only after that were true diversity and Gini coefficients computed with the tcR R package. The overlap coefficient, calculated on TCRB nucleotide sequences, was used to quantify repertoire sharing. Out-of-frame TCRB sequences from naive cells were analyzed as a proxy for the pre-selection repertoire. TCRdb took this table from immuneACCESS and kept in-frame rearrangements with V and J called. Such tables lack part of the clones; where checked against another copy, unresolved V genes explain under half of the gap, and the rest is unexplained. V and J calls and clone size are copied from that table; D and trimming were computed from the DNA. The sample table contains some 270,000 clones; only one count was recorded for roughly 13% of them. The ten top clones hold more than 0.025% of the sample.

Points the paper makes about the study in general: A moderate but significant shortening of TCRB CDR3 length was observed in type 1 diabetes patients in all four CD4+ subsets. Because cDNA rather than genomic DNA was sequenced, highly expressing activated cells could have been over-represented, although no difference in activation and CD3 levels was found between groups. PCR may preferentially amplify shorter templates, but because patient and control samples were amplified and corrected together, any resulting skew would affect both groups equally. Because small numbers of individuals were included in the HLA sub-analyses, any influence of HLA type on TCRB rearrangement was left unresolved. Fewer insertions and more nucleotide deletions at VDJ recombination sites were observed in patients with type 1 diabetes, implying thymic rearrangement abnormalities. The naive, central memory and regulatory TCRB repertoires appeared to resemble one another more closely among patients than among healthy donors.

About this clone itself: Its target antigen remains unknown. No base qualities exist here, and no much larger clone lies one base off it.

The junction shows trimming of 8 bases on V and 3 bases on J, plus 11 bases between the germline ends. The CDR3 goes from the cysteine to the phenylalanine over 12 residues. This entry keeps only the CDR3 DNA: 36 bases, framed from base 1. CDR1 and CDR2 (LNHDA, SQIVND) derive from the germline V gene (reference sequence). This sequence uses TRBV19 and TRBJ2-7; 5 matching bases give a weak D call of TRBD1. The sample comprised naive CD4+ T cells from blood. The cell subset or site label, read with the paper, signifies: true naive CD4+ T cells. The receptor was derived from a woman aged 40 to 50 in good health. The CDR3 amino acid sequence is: CASADRNYEQYF. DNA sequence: TGTGCCAGTGCCGACAGAAACTACGAGCAGTACTTC.